These 7 T cell receptor beta chains came from one sample sequenced in a study of liver allograft versus peripheral blood T cells. Study-level background: Transplanted livers held T cell receptor repertoires, and these were compared with repertoires in recipients' peripheral blood.

TCRdb recomputed calls from the reads with MiXCR, one row per CDR3 protein. The profile covers 9,200 or so distinct CDR3 sequences, with over 15% appearing a single time and 1.8% taken by the ten largest. These receptors were obtained from a human patient who had a liver transplant. The graft donor may have given rise to some T cells.

J is TRBJ2-7 and V is TRBV25-1; 7 bases are a match to TRBD2. V dropped 1 base and J dropped 6; count of bases not matched to a gene: 9. CDR1 and CDR2 from the germline V gene are MGHDK and SYGVNS. CDR3 length: 15 amino acids. CDR3 nucleotide sequence: TGTGCCAGCAGTGAATTGGGGGGAGGGGCGGTCGAGCAGTACTTC. It yields the protein CASSELGGGAVEQYF.

This chain links TRBV12-3 or TRBV12-4 with TRBJ1-1; 10 bases fit TRBD1. With V trimmed by 1 base and J by 4 bases, 0 bases remained unmatched. This CDR3 region has 14 residues. CDR3 region: CASSLGTGGTEAFF. The CDR3 region has the DNA TGTGCCAGCAGTTTAGGGACAGGGGGCACTGAAGCTTTCTTT.

The table lists this clonotype with a few counts. The chain uses TRBV27 and TRBJ2-5; 7 nucleotides agree with TRBD1. The germline gives CDR1 MNHEY, CDR2 SMNVEV (reference sequence). Germline trimming cut 3 bases from V and 5 bases from J; bases unmatched to any gene: 3. This CDR3 comprises 13 residues. CDR3 region: CASSLTGMETQYF. The CDR3 nucleotides read TGTGCCAGCAGTTTGACAGGGATGGAGACCCAGTACTTC.

Of note for this clonotype: An end of the junction does not agree with germline; a read error may underlie this. The rearrangement links TRBV28 to TRBJ1-5; weak D call: TRBD1 (6 bases). Germline lookup yields CDR1 MDHEN and CDR2 SYDVKM. The CDR3 runs 15 residues. This chain's CDR3 is CASKGTPGGGQPQHF. CDR3 bases: TGTGCAAGCAAGGGAACACCCGGAGGGGGTCAGCCCCAGCATTTT.

The table lists this clonotype with a few counts. V and J are TRBV6-5 and TRBJ2-7; TRBD1 matches 7 bases. CDR3 length: 14 amino acids. Per the germline V gene, CDR1 is MNHEY and CDR2 is SVGAGI. The junction had 8 bases not matched to a gene; V was cut back by 7 bases and J by 2 bases. The CDR3 protein is CASTPGQAPYEQYF. The CDR3 DNA follows: TGTGCCAGCACCCCCGGACAGGCCCCCTACGAGCAGTACTTC.

The V and J genes are TRBV5-6 and TRBJ2-1, with D uncertain. This CDR3 is built from 14 residues. CDR1 SGHDT and CDR2 YYEEEE come from the germline V gene. V shed 1 base and J shed 8 bases, with 13 bases lying between them. DNA for the CDR3: TGTGCCAGCAGCTTGAACCCTGGCAGTGATGAGCAGTTCTTC. Protein: CASSLNPGSDEQFF.

The chain links TRBV19 to TRBJ1-1, with D tentatively TRBD1 (5 bases). Trimming removed 4 bases at V and 2 bases at J, with 14 bases between. The germline V gene encodes CDR1 LNHDA and CDR2 SQIVND (reference sequence). This CDR3 comprises 15 residues. The CDR3 DNA follows: TGTGCCAGTAGTACAGCAGCAGGGTACAACACTGAAGCTTTCTTT. Its protein is CASSTAAGYNTEAFF.